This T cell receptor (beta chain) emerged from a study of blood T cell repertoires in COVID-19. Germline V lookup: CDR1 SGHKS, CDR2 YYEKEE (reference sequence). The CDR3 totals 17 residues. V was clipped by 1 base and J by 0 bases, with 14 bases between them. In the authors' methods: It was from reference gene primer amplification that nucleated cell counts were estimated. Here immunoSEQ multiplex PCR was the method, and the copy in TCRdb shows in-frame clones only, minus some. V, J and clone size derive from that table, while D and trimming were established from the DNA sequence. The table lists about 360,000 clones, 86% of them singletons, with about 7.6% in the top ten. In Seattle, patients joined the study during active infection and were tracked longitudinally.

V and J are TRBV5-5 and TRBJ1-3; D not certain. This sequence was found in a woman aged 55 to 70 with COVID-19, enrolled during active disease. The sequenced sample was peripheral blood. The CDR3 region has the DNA TGTGCCAGCAGCTTGCAGGCGGGCGGGCCCTCTGGAAACACCATATATTTT. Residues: CASSLQAGGPSGNTIYF.